The entry that follows covers one T cell receptor beta chain sequence. The data stem from a study of blood T cell repertoires in COVID-19. Overall study context: T cells, B-cell-depleted T cells, or PBMCs supplied cDNA or gDNA.

In the source study's methods: Amplifying reference gene primers gave estimates of nucleated cell counts. TCRdb's copy holds only in-frame clones and misses some; the assay was immunoSEQ multiplex PCR. Clone size and V and J calls were adopted from that table, with D and trimming inferred from the DNA. The sample consists of 200,000 to 250,000 clones, 88% of them appearing once. In terms of age and location, participants ranged from roughly 18 to 90 years and lived in about two dozen US areas. Assignment of participants to cohorts was predicated upon participant-reported clinical history. Trimming left V 4 bases short and J 4 bases short, with 7 bases between. This CDR3 has 13 amino acids. The germline V gene encodes CDR1 MNHEY and CDR2 SVGAGI.

Sequenced material: PBMCs or T cells enriched from blood (not recorded which). The sequence was collected from a woman between 45 and 65 years old with acute COVID-19. This chain joins TRBV6-5 and TRBJ2-2; D unresolved. DNA of the CDR3: TGTGCCAGCAGTTCTCCAGGCACCGGGGAGCTGTTTTTT. This translates into CASSSPGTGELFF.